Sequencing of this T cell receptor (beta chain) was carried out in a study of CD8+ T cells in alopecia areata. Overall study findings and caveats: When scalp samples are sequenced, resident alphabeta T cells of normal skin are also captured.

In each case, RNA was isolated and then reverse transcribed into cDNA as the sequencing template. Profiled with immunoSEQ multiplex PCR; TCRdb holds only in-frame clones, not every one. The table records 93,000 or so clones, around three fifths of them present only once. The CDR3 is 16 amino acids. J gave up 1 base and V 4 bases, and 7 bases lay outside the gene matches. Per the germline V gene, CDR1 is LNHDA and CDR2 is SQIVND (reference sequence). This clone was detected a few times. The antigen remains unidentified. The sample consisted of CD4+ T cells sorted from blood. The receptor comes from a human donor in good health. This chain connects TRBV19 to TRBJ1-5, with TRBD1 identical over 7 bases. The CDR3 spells CASSTNRGSSNQPQHF. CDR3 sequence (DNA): TGTGCCAGTAGTACTAACAGGGGCTCGAGCAATCAGCCCCAGCATTTT.